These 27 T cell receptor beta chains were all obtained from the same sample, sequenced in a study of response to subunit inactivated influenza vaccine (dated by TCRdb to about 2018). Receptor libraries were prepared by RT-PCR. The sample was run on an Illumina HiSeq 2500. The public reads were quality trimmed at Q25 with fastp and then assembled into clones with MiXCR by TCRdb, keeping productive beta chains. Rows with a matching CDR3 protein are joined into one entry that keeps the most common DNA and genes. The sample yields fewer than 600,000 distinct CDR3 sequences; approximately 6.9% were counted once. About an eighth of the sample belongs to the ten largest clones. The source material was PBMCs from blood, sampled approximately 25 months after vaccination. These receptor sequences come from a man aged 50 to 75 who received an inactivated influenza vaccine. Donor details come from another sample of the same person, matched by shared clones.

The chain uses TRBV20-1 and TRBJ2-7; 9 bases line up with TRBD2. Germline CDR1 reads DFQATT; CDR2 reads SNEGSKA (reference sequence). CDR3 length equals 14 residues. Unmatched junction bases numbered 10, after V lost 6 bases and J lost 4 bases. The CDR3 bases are TGCAGTGCAGGGAAGGGAGCGGGAGGTTACGAGCAGTACTTC. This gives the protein CSAGKGAGGYEQYF.

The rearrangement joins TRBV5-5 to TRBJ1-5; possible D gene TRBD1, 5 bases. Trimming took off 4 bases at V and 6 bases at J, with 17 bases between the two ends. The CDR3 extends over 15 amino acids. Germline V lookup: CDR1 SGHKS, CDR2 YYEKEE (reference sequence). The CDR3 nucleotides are TGTGCCAGCAGCGAGGGGATTAGCGCGGGTCAGCCCCAGCATTTT. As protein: CASSEGISAGQPQHF.

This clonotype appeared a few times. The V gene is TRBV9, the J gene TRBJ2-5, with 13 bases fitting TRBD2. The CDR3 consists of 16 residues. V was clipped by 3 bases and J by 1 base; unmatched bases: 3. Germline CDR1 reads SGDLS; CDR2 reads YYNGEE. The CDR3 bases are TGTGCCAGCAGCGGGGGACTAGCGGGAATCCAAGAGACCCAGTACTTC. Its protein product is CASSGGLAGIQETQYF.

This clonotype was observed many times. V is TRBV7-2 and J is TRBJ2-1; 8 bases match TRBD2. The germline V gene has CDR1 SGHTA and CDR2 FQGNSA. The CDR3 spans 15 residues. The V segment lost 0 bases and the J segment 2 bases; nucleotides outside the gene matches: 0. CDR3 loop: CASSLASGTYNEQFF. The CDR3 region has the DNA TGTGCCAGCAGCTTAGCTAGCGGGACCTACAATGAGCAGTTCTTC.

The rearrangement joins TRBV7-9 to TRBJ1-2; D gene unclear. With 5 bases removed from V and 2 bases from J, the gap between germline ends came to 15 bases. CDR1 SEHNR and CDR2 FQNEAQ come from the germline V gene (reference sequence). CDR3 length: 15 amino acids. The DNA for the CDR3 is TGTGCCAGCAGCCCGTCCATGGACGGCAACTATGGCTACACCTTC. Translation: CASSPSMDGNYGYTF.

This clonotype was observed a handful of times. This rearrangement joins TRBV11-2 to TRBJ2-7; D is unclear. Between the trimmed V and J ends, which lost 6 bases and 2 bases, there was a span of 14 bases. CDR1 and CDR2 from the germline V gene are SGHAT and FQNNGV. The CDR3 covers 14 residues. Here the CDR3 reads CASSRIKDPYEQYF. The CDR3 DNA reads TGTGCCAGCAGTCGGATAAAGGACCCCTACGAGCAGTACTTC.

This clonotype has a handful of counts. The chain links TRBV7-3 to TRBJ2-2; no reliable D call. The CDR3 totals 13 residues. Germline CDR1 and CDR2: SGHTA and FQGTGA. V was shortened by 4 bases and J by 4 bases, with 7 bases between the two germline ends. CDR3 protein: CASSSRITGELFF. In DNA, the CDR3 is TGTGCCAGCAGCTCCAGGATCACCGGGGAGCTGTTTTTT.

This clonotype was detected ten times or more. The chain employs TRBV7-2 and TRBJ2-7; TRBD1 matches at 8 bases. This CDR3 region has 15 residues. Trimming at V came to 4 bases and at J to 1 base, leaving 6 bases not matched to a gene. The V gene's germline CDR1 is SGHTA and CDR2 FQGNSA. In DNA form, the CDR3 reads TGTGCCAGCAGCTACGGACAGGGAGGATCCTACGAGCAGTACTTC. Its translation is CASSYGQGGSYEQYF.

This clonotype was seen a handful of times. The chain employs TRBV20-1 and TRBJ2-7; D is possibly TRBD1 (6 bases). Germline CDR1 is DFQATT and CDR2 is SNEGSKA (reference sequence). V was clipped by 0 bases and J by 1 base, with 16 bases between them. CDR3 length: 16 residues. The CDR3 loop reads CSARDWGRGVSYEQYF. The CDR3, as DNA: TGCAGTGCTAGAGATTGGGGCAGGGGTGTATCCTACGAGCAGTACTTC.

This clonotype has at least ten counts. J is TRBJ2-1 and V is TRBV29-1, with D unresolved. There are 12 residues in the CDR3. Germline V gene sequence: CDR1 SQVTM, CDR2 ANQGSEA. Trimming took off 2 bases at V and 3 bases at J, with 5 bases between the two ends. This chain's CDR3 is CSVERSYNEQFF. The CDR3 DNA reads TGCAGCGTTGAACGGAGCTACAATGAGCAGTTCTTC.

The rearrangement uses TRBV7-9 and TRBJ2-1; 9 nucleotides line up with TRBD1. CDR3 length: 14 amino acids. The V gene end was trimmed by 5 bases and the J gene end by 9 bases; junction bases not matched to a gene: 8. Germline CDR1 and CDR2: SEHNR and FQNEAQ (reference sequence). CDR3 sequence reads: CASSRDRVSREQFF. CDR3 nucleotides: TGTGCCAGCAGCCGGGACAGGGTATCTCGTGAGCAGTTCTTC.

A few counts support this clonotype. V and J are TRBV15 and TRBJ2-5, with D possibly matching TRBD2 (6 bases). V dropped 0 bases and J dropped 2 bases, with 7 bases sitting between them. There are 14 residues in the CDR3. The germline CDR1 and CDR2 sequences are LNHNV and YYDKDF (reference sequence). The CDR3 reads CATSRETRQETQYF. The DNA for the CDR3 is TGTGCCACCAGCAGAGAGACTAGGCAAGAGACCCAGTACTTC.

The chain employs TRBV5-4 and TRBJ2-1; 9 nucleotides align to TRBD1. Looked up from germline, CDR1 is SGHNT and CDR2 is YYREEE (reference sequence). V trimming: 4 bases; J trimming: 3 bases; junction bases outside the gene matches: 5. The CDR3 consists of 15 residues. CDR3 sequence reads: CASSSRDRVYNEQFF. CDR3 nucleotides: TGTGCCAGCAGCAGCCGGGACAGGGTCTACAATGAGCAGTTCTTC.

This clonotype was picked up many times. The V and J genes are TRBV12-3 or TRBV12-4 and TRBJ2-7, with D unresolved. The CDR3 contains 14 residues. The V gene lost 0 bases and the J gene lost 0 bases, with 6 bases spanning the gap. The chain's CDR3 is CASSLAGFSYEQYF. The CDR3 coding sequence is TGTGCCAGCAGTTTAGCGGGATTCTCCTACGAGCAGTACTTC.

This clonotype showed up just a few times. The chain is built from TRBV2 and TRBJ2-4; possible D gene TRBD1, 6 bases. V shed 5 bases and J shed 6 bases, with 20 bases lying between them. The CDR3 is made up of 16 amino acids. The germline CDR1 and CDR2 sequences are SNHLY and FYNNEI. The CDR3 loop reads CASSPWDTRGGNIQYF. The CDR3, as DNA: TGTGCCAGCAGTCCCTGGGACACTCGGGGCGGAAACATTCAGTACTTC.

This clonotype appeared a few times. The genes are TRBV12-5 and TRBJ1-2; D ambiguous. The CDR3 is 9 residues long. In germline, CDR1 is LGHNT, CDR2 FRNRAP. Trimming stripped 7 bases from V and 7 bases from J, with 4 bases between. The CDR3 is CASEGGYTF. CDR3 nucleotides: TGTGCTAGTGAGGGTGGCTACACCTTC.

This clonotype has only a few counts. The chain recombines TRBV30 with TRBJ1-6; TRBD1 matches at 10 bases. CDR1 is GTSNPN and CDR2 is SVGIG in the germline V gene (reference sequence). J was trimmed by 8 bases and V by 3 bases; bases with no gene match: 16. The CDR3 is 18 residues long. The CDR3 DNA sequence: TGTGCCTGGAGGGAGGACTGGGACAGGGGCTACACGGATTCACCCCTCCACTTT. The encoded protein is CAWREDWDRGYTDSPLHF.

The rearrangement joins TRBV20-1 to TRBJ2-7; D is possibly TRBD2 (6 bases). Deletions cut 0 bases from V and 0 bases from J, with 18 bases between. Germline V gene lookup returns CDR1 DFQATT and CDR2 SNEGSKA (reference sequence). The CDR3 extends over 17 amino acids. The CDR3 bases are TGCAGTGCTAGAGATCCCACTGACGGAGGGTACTCCTACGAGCAGTACTTC. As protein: CSARDPTDGGYSYEQYF.

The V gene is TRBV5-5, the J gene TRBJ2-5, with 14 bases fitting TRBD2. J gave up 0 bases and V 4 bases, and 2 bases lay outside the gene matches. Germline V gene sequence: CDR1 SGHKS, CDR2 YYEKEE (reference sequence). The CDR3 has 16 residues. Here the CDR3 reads CASSRTSGRNQETQYF. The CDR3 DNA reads TGTGCCAGCAGCCGGACTAGCGGGAGGAACCAAGAGACCCAGTACTTC.

The CDR3 sequence is CASSPGLAGGAQETQYF. In nucleotides, the CDR3 is TGTGCCAGCAGCCCGGGACTAGCGGGAGGAGCGCAAGAGACCCAGTACTTC. The chain couples TRBV3-1 to TRBJ2-5, with 15 nucleotides matching TRBD2. The CDR3 has 17 amino acids. Germline V gene lookup returns CDR1 LGHDT and CDR2 YNNKEL (reference sequence). V lost 4 bases and J lost 2; bases outside the gene matches: 5.

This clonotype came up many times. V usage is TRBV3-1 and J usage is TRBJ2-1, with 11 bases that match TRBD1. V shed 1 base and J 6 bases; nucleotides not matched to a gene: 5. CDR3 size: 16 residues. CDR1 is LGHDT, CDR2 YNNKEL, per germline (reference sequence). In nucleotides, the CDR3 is TGTGCCAGCAGCCAAGTCGGGACAGGGGGTGGCAATGAGCAGTTCTTC. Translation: CASSQVGTGGGNEQFF.

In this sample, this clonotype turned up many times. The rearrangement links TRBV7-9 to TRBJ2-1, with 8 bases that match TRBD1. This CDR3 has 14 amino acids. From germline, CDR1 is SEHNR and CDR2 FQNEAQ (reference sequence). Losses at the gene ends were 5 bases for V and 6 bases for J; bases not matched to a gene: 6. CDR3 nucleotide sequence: TGTGCCAGCAGCCTTGGACAGGGTCCCAATGAGCAGTTCTTC. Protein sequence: CASSLGQGPNEQFF.

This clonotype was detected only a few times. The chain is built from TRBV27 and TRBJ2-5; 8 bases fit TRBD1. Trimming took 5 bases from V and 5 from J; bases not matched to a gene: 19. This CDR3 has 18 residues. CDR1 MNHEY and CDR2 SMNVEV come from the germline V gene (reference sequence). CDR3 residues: CASSDTLAGGGFAETQYF. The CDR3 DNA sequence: TGTGCCAGCAGTGATACACTTGCAGGGGGCGGGTTTGCGGAGACCCAGTACTTC.

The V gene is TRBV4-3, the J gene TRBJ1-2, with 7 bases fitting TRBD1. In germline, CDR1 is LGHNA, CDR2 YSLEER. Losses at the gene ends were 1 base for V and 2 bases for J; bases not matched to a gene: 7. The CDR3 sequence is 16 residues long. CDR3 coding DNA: TGCGCCAGCAGCCAAGGAGGGACAGCCTTAAACTATGGCTACACCTTC. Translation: CASSQGGTALNYGYTF.

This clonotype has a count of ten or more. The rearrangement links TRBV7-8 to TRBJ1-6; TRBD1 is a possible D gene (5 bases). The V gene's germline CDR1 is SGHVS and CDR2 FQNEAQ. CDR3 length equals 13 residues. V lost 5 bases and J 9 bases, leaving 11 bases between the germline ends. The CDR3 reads CASSRDVVSPLHF. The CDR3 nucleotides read TGTGCCAGCAGCCGGGACGTTGTTTCACCCCTCCACTTT.

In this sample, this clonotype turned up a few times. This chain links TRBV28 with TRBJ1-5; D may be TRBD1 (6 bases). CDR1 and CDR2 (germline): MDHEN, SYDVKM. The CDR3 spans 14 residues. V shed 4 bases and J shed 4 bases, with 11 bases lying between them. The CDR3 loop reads CASSSTGWNQPQHF. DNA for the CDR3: TGTGCCAGCAGTTCGACAGGTTGGAATCAGCCCCAGCATTTT.

CDR3 nucleotides: TGCAGTGCTAGAAAGCGGGGGGCACCCGCTAGCACAGATACGCAGTATTTT. Amino acid sequence: CSARKRGAPASTDTQYF. This chain joins TRBV20-1 and TRBJ2-3; 9 bases are a match to TRBD2. This CDR3 region has 17 residues. From germline, CDR1 is DFQATT and CDR2 SNEGSKA (reference sequence). The junction had 9 bases not matched to a gene; V was cut back by 2 bases and J by 0 bases.